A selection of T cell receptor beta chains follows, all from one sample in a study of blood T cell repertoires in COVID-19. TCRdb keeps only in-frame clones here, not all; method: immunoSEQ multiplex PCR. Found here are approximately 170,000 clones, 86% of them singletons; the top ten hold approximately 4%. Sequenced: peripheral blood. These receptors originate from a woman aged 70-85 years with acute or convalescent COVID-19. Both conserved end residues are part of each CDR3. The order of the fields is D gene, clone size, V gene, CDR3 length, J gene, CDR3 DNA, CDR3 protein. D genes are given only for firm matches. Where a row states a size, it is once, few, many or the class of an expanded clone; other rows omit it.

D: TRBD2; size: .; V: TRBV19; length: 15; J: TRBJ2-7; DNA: TGTGCCAGTAGTTTGGGGACTAGCGGTTCCTACGAGCAGTACTTC; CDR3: CASSLGTSGSYEQYF
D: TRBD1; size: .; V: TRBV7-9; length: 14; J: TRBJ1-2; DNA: TGTGCCAGCAGCTTAGAGGGACAGGGGAGCGGCTACACCTTC; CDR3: CASSLEGQGSGYTF
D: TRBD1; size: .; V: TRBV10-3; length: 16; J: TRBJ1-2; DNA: TGTGCCATCAGTGACTACAGGGGGCAGGCTTCCTATGGCTACACCTTC; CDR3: CAISDYRGQASYGYTF
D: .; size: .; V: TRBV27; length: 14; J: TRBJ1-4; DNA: TGTGCCAGCAGTCGCGGGGGGGTAGGTGAAAAACTGTTTTTT; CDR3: CASSRGGVGEKLFF
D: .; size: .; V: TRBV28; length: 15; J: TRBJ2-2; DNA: TGTGCCAGCAGTCATATCCGGGGAGGTACCGGGGAGCTGTTTTTT; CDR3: CASSHIRGGTGELFF
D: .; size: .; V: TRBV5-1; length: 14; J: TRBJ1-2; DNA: TGCGCCAGCAGCTTGGGACAGAATAACTATGGCTACACCTTC; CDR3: CASSLGQNNYGYTF
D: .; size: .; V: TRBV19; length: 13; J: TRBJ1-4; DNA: TGTGCCAGTTCAGAGGCAACTAATGAAAAACTGTTTTTT; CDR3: CASSEATNEKLFF
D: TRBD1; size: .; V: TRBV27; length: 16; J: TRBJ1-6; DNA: TGTGCCAGCAGTTTAAGACAGGGGTCTTATAATTCACCCCTCCACTTT; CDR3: CASSLRQGSYNSPLHF
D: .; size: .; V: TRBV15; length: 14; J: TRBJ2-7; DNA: TGTGCCACCAGCAGAGGAGGAGGGAGCTACGAGCAGTACTTC; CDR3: CATSRGGGSYEQYF
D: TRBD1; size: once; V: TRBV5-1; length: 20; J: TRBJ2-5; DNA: TGCGCCAGCAGCTTGAAGGGACAGGGGGCTATGGGACTAGCCTCAGAGACCCAGTACTTC; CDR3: CASSLKGQGAMGLASETQYF
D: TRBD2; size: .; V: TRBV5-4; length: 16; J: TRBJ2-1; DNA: TGTGCCAGCAGCACGGGCGGGGGGGCGTCCTACAATGAGCAGTTCTTC; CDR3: CASSTGGGASYNEQFF